Sequencing of this T cell receptor (beta chain) was carried out in a study of blood T cell repertoires in COVID-19. On the study more broadly: Some COVID-19 samples were acute and others convalescent; all came from the United States, Italy and Spain. Sources were T cells, B-cell-depleted T cells, or PBMCs; the material itself was cDNA or gDNA.

Germline CDR1 is SGHRS and CDR2 is YFSETQ. The germline V and J ends were trimmed by 4 bases and 7 bases, with 17 bases remaining between them. The CDR3 runs 14 residues. Original analysis: Reference gene primer amplification in the assay estimated nucleated cell counts. Clones were read by immunoSEQ multiplex PCR, and TCRdb kept only the in-frame ones, dropping some. That table is the source of V, J and clone size, and D and trimming were worked out from the DNA. The sample has 150,000 to 200,000 clones, around 77% seen once. This clonotype was obtained from a man aged 65 to 85 with active or convalescent COVID-19. The chain employs TRBV5-1 and TRBJ1-2; D gene uncertain. The sample comprised peripheral blood. The CDR3 DNA is TGCGCCAGCAGCCCGGAGGGAGCTTTAGGTGGCTACACCTTC. Its translation: CASSPEGALGGYTF. The variable domain in full, with the rest retrieved from reference TRBV5-1 and TRBJ1-2, is KAGVTQTPRYLIKTRGQQVTLSCSPISGHRSVSWYQQTPGQGLQFLFEYFSETQRNKGNFPGRFSGRQFSNSRSEMNVSTLELGDSALYLCASSPEGALGGYTFGSGTRLTVV.